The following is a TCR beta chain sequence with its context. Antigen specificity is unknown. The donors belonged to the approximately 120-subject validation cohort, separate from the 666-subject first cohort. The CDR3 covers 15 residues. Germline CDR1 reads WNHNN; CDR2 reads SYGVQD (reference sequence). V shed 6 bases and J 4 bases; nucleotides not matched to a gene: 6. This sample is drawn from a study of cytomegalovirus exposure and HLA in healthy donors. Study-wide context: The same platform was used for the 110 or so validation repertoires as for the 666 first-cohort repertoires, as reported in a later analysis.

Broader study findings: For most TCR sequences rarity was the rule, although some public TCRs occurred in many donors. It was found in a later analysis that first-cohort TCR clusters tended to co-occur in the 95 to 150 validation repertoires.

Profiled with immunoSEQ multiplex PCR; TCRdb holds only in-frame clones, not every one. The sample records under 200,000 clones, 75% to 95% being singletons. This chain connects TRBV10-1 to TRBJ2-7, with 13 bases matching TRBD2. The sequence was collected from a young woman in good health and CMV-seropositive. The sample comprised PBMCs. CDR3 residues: CASSVGTSGKYEQYF. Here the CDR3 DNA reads TGCGCCAGCAGCGTCGGGACTAGCGGGAAATACGAGCAGTACTTC.